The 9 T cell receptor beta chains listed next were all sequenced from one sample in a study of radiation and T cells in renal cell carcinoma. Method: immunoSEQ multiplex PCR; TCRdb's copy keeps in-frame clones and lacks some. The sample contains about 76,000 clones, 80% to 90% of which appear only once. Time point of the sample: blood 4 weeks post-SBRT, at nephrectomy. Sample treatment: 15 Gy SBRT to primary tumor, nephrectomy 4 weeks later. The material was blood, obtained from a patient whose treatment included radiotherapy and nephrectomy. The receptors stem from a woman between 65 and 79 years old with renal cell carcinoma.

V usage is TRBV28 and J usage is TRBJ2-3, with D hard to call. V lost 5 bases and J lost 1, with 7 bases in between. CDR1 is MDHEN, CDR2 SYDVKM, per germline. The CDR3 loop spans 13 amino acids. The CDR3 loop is CASSPLGTDTQYF. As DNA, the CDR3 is TGTGCCAGCAGTCCCCTCGGCACAGATACGCAGTATTTT. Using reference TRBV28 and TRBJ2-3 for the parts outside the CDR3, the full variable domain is DVKVTQSSRYLVKRTGEKVFLECVQDMDHENMFWYRQDPGLGLRLIYFSYDVKMKEKGDIPEGYSVSREKKERFSLILESASTNQTSMYLCASSPLGTDTQYFGPGTRLTVL.

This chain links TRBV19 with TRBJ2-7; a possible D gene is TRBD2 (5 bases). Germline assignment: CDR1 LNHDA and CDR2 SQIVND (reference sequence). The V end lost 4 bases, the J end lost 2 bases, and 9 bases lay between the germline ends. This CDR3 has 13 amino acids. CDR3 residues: CASSTSGTYEQYF. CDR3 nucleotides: TGTGCCAGTAGTACCTCCGGGACCTACGAGCAGTACTTC.

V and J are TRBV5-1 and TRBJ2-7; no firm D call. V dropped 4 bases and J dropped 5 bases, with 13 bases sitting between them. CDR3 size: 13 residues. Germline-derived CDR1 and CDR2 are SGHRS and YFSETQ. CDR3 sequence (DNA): TGCGCCAGCAGCGTAACCATCCTCCACGAGCAGTACTTC. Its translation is CASSVTILHEQYF.

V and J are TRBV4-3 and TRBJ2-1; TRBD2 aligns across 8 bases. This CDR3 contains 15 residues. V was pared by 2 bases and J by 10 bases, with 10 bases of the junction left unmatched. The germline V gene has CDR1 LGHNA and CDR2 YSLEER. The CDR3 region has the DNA TGCGCCAGCAGCCAACTCTCGGGGGGGCATGGGGAGCAGTTCTTC. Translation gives CASSQLSGGHGEQFF.

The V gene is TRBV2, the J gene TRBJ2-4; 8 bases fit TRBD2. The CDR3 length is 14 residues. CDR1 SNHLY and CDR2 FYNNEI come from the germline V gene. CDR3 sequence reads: CATAGGPPINIQYF. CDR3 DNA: TGTGCGACCGCGGGGGGCCCGCCCATAAACATTCAGTACTTC.

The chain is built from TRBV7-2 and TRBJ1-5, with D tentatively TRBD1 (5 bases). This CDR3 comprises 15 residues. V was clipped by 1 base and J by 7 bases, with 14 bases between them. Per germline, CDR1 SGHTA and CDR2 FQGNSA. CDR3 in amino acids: CASSLDTGGEQPQHF. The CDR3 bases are TGTGCCAGCAGCTTAGATACCGGGGGGGAACAGCCCCAGCATTTT.

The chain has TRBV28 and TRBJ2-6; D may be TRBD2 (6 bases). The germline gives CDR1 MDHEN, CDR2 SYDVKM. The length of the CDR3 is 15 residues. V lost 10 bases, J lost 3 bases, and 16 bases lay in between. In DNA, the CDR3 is TGTGCCACCATTGACGGGAGTCATGGGGCCAACGTCCTGACTTTC. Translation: CATIDGSHGANVLTF.

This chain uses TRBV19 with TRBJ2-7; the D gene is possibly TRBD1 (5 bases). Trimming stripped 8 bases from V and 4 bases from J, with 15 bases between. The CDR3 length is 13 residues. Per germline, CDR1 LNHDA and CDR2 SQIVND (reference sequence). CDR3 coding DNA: TGTGCCAGTTCTCCAGGGATCCTTTACGAGCAGTACTTC. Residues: CASSPGILYEQYF.

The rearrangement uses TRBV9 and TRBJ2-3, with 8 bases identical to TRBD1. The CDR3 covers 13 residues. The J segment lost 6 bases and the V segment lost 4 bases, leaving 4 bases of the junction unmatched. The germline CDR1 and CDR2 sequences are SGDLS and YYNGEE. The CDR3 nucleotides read TGTGCCAGCAGCAACGGACAGGGCGATACGCAGTATTTT. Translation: CASSNGQGDTQYF. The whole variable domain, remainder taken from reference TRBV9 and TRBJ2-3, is DSGVTQTPKHLITATGQRVTLRCSPRSGDLSVYWYQQSLDQGLQFLIQYYNGEERAKGNILERFSAQQFPDLHSELNLSSLELGDSALYFCASSNGQGDTQYFGPGTRLTVL.